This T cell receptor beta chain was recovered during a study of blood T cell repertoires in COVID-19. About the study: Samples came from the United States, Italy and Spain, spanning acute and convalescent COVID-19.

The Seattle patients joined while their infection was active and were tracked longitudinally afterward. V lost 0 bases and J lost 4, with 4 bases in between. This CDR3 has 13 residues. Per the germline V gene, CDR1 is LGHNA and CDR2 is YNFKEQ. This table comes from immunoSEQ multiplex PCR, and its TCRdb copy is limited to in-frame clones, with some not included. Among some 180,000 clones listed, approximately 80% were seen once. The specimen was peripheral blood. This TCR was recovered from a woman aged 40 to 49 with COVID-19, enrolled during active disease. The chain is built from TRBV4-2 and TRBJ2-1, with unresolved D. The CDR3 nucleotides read TGTGCCAGCAGCCAAGACTCTTACAATGAGCAGTTCTTC. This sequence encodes CASSQDSYNEQFF.